The T cell receptor beta chain described here comes from a study of blood T cell repertoires in COVID-19. The overall study: The study drew acute and convalescent COVID-19 samples from the United States, Italy and Spain. The analysed material was cDNA or gDNA that came from T cells, B-cell-depleted T cells, or PBMCs.

Only a few counts were recorded for this clone. The sample carries other DNA sequences with the same CDR3. Germline V CDR1 and CDR2: SGDLS, YYNGEE. The CDR3 has 13 residues. V trimming: 4 bases; J trimming: 1 base; junction bases outside the gene matches: 1. In the source study's methods: Amplification of reference gene primers was used by the study to estimate nucleated cell counts. Clones were read by immunoSEQ multiplex PCR, and TCRdb kept only the in-frame ones, dropping some. V and J calls and clone size are as listed in that table; D and trimming were resolved from the DNA. The repertoire holds approximately 240,000 clones, with roughly 80% as singletons.

This clonotype was obtained from a woman aged 40 to 50 with active or convalescent COVID-19. Sequencing was performed on peripheral blood. The rearrangement uses TRBV9 and TRBJ1-2, with TRBD1 matching over 7 bases. The CDR3 nucleotides read TGTGCCAGCAGCCCAGGGGGTAACTATGGCTACACCTTC. Protein product: CASSPGGNYGYTF.